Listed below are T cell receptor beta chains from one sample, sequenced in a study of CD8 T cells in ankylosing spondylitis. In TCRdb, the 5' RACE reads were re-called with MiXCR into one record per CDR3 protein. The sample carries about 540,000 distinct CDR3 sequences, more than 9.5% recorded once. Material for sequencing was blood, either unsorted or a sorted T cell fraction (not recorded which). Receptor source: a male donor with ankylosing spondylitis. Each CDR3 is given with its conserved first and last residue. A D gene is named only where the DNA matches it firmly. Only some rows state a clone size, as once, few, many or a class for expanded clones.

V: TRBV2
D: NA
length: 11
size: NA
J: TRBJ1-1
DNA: TGTGCCAGCCTGATGAACACTGAAGCTTTCTTT
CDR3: CASLMNTEAFF

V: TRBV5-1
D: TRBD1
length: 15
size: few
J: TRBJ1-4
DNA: TGCGCCAGCAGCTTGGCCCCGGACAGGAATGAAAAACTGTTTTTT
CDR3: CASSLAPDRNEKLFF

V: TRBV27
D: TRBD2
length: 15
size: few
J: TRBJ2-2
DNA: TGTGCCAGCAGTCCGGGGACTAGCGGGGCCGGGGAGCTGTTTTTT
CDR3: CASSPGTSGAGELFF

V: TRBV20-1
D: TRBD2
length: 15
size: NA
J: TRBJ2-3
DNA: TGCAGTGCTAGAGATGGGGGCGGGAGGGCAGATACGCAGTATTTT
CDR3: CSARDGGGRADTQYF

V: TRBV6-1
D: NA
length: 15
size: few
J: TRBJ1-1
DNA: TGTGCCAGCAGTGAAACCGGACAAAGAGGGACTGAAGCTTTCTTT
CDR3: CASSETGQRGTEAFF

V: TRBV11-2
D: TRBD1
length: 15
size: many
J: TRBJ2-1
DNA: TGTGCCAGCAGCTTACTCTGGACAGGGCACAATGAGCAGTTCTTC
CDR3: CASSLLWTGHNEQFF

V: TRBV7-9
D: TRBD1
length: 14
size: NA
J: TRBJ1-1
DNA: TGTGCCAGCACCCGACAGGGGAGTAACACTGAAGCTTTCTTT
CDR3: CASTRQGSNTEAFF

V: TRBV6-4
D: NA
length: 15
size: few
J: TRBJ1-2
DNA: TGTGCCAGCAGTGACTCTGGGTCGTCGGGATATGGCTACACCTTC
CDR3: CASSDSGSSGYGYTF

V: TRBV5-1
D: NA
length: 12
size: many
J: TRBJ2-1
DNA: TGTGCCAGCAGTTTTTCGTACAATGAGCAGTTCTTC
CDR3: CASSFSYNEQFF

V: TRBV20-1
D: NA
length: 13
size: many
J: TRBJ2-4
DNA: TGCAGTCAGGCAGGGACAGCCAAAAACATTCAGTACTTC
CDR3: CSQAGTAKNIQYF

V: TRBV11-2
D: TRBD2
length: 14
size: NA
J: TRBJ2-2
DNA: TGTGCCAGCAGTCGGACTAGCGGGAGCCGGGAGCTGTTTTTT
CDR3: CASSRTSGSRELFF

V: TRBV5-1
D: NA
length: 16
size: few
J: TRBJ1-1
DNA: TGCGCCAGCAGCTTGACTCCACAGGGTTCGAACACTGAAGCTTTCTTT
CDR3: CASSLTPQGSNTEAFF

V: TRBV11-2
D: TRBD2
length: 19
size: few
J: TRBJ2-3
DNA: TGTGCCAGCAGCTTCCCAAAACTAGCGGGAGGGCCTGGTGCAGATACGCAGTATTTT
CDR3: CASSFPKLAGGPGADTQYF

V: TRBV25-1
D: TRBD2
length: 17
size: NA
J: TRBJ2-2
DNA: TGTGCCAGCAGCCGAGTGGTAGCGGGAGTTAGCACCGGGGAGCTGTTTTTT
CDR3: CASSRVVAGVSTGELFF

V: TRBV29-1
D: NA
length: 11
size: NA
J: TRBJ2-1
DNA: TGCAGCGTTGAGAGCTACAATGAGCAGTTCTTC
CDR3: CSVESYNEQFF

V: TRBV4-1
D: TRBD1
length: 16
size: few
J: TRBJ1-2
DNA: TGCGCCAGCAGCCAAGGCCCGGGACAGGGGATCGGTGGCTACACCTTC
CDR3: CASSQGPGQGIGGYTF

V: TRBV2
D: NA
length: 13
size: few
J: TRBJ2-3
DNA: TGTGCCAGCTGCCCCGGGAGCACAGATACGCAGTATTTT
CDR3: CASCPGSTDTQYF

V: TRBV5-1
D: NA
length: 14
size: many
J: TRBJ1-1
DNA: TGCGCCAGCAGCTTGTCGGGGTTGAACACTGAAGCTTTCTTT
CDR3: CASSLSGLNTEAFF

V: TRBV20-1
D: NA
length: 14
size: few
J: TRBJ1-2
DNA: TGCAGTGCTAGAGAGTTTGTTGAGGGAAGTGGCTACACCTTC
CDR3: CSAREFVEGSGYTF

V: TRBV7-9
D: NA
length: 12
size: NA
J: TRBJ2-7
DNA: TGTGCCAGCAGCTCCCAGTCCCAGGCGGAGTACTTC
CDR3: CASSSQSQAEYF

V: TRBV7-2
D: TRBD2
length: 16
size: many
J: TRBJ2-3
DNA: TGTGCCAGCAGCTCAGGACTAGCGGGAGGTCAGGATACGCAGTATTTT
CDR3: CASSSGLAGGQDTQYF

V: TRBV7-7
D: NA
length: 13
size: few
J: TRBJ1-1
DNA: TGTGCCAGCAGCCCAACGATGGACACTGAAGCTTTCTTT
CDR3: CASSPTMDTEAFF